The rows below give T cell receptor beta chains drawn from one sample of a study of blood T cell repertoires in COVID-19. Here immunoSEQ multiplex PCR was the method, and the copy in TCRdb shows in-frame clones only, minus some. The repertoire includes 250,000 or so clones, roughly 89% of them detected once, and approximately 5% sits in the top ten. The sample taken for sequencing was peripheral blood. These receptors were collected from a woman aged 40 to 55 who had recovered from COVID-19. The CDR3 runs from the conserved cysteine through the conserved F or W. The D gene is left open where the match is weak. Clone size is shown for a subset of rows, as once, few, many or a class of expanded clone.

CDR3: CASSLGGTSATGELFF
DNA: TGTGCCAGCAGCCTGGGCGGGACTAGCGCCACCGGGGAGCTGTTTTTT
D: TRBD2
length: 16
size: once
V: TRBV7-6
J: TRBJ2-2

CDR3: CASSPRTEYNEQFF
DNA: TGTGCCAGCTCACCACGGACAGAATACAATGAGCAGTTCTTC
D: -
length: 14
size: -
V: TRBV18
J: TRBJ2-1

CDR3: CASSAEGKEETQYF
DNA: TGTGCCAGCAGCGCGGAGGGGAAAGAAGAGACCCAGTACTTC
D: -
length: 14
size: few
V: TRBV7-9
J: TRBJ2-5

CDR3: CASSFSGVYGYTF
DNA: TGTGCCAGCAGTTTTTCGGGGGTATATGGCTACACCTTC
D: -
length: 13
size: -
V: TRBV28
J: TRBJ1-2

CDR3: CASSIRQGNYGYTF
DNA: TGCGCCAGCAGTATTAGACAGGGCAACTATGGCTACACCTTC
D: TRBD1
length: 14
size: -
V: TRBV10-2
J: TRBJ1-2

CDR3: CASSKRLAGVTDTQYF
DNA: TGTGCCAGCAGCAAAAGACTAGCGGGGGTGACAGATACGCAGTATTTT
D: TRBD2
length: 16
size: -
V: TRBV3-1/TRBV3-2
J: TRBJ2-3

CDR3: CASSYPTGLAGEETQYF
DNA: TGTGCCAGTAGTTACCCCACAGGACTAGCGGGAGAGGAGACCCAGTACTTC
D: TRBD2
length: 17
size: -
V: TRBV19
J: TRBJ2-5

CDR3: CASSLGIEGAEPQHF
DNA: TGCGCCAGCAGCTTGGGCATTGAGGGTGCAGAGCCCCAGCATTTT
D: -
length: 15
size: -
V: TRBV5-1
J: TRBJ1-5

CDR3: CASSLYSEAFF
DNA: TGTGCCAGCAGTTTATACTCTGAAGCTTTCTTT
D: -
length: 11
size: few
V: TRBV28
J: TRBJ1-1

CDR3: CAISSEIGTDTQYF
DNA: TGTGCCATCAGTAGCGAAATCGGCACAGATACGCAGTATTTT
D: -
length: 14
size: -
V: TRBV10-3
J: TRBJ2-3

CDR3: CASSHVRSGTDTQYF
DNA: TGTGCCAGCAGCCATGTACGGAGCGGCACAGATACGCAGTATTTT
D: -
length: 15
size: -
V: TRBV3-1/TRBV3-2
J: TRBJ2-3

CDR3: CASSPAGSETQYF
DNA: TGCGCCAGCAGTCCGGCAGGCTCAGAGACCCAGTACTTC
D: -
length: 13
size: few
V: TRBV10-1
J: TRBJ2-5

CDR3: CASSPQGARETQYF
DNA: TGCGCCAGCAGCCCCCAGGGGGCGAGGGAGACCCAGTACTTC
D: TRBD1
length: 14
size: -
V: TRBV4-1
J: TRBJ2-5

CDR3: CASSQSPQAYSNQPQHF
DNA: TGCGCCAGCAGCCAATCTCCTCAGGCATATAGCAATCAGCCCCAGCATTTT
D: -
length: 17
size: few
V: TRBV4-1
J: TRBJ1-5

CDR3: CATAWGTSGTADTQYF
DNA: TGTGCCACCGCGTGGGGGACTAGCGGAACCGCAGATACGCAGTATTTT
D: TRBD2
length: 16
size: -
V: TRBV24-1
J: TRBJ2-3

CDR3: CASSLSSGSGQFF
DNA: TGCGCCAGCAGCCTCTCTAGCGGGAGTGGGCAGTTCTTC
D: TRBD2
length: 13
size: -
V: TRBV5-1
J: TRBJ2-1

CDR3: CATSDLGGDGTQFF
DNA: TGTGCCACCAGTGATTTGGGGGGGGACGGCACGCAGTTCTTC
D: TRBD2
length: 14
size: -
V: TRBV24-1
J: TRBJ2-1

CDR3: CASSIGTSGRASDTQYF
DNA: TGTGCCAGTAGTATTGGGACTAGCGGGAGGGCCAGTGATACGCAGTATTTT
D: TRBD2
length: 17
size: -
V: TRBV19
J: TRBJ2-3

CDR3: CASSQTSGDPNEKLFF
DNA: TGTGCCAGCAGTCAAACGTCAGGGGACCCAAATGAAAAACTGTTTTTT
D: -
length: 16
size: -
V: TRBV28
J: TRBJ1-4

CDR3: CASSDGGGTDTQYF
DNA: TGTGCCAGCAGTGATGGAGGGGGCACAGATACGCAGTATTTT
D: -
length: 14
size: -
V: TRBV2
J: TRBJ2-3

CDR3: CASRVAGAKGELFF
DNA: TGTGCCAGCAGGGTAGCGGGAGCGAAGGGGGAGCTGTTTTTT
D: TRBD2
length: 14
size: -
V: TRBV27
J: TRBJ2-2

CDR3: CASSYSGSTDTQYF
DNA: TGTGCCAGCAGCTATTCCGGGAGCACAGATACGCAGTATTTT
D: -
length: 14
size: -
V: TRBV5-6
J: TRBJ2-3

CDR3: CASSIVNRGPF
DNA: TGTGCCAGTAGTATAGTTAACAGGGGACCCTTC
D: TRBD1
length: 11
size: -
V: TRBV19
J: TRBJ2-7

CDR3: CASRDRGSAEAFF
DNA: TGTGCCAGCAGGGACAGGGGGAGCGCTGAAGCTTTCTTT
D: TRBD1
length: 13
size: -
V: TRBV25-1
J: TRBJ1-1

CDR3: CATSDASSRTQQFF
DNA: TGTGCCACCAGTGATGCCTCCTCCCGGACACAGCAGTTCTTC
D: -
length: 14
size: -
V: TRBV24-1
J: TRBJ2-1

CDR3: CASSPDRGTIVSGYTF
DNA: TGTGCCAGTAGTCCGGACAGGGGGACTATAGTGAGTGGCTACACCTTC
D: TRBD1
length: 16
size: -
V: TRBV19
J: TRBJ1-2

CDR3: CATRQDRWGNEQFF
DNA: TGTGCCACGCGACAGGACAGGTGGGGCAATGAGCAGTTCTTC
D: TRBD1
length: 14
size: once
V: TRBV11-2
J: TRBJ2-1